Listed below are T cell receptor beta chains from one sample, sequenced in a study of T cells in localized non-small cell lung cancer. The table came from immunoSEQ multiplex PCR; TCRdb's copy has only in-frame clones and leaves some out. The table shows approximately 81,000 clones, with approximately 90% occurring only once. The sample in question was peripheral blood, obtained before any cancer treatment. These receptors all come from a woman aged 35 to 70 with stage I squamous cell lung carcinoma. The CDR3 runs from the conserved cysteine through the conserved F or W. A D gene is named only where the DNA matches it firmly. The size entry is marked missing in some rows and otherwise reads once, few, many or a size class.

V gene: TRBV5-6
clone size: -
J gene: TRBJ1-1
D gene: -
CDR3 protein: CASSLADRITEAFF
CDR3 DNA: TGTGCCAGCAGCTTGGCCGACAGGATCACTGAAGCTTTCTTT

V gene: TRBV5-4
clone size: -
J gene: TRBJ2-7
D gene: -
CDR3 protein: CASSAYGALYEQYF
CDR3 DNA: TGTGCCAGCAGCGCATACGGGGCTCTCTACGAGCAGTACTTC

V gene: TRBV19
clone size: -
J gene: TRBJ2-1
D gene: TRBD2
CDR3 protein: CASSPSGVYENEQFF
CDR3 DNA: TGTGCCAGTAGCCCTAGCGGGGTCTACGAGAATGAGCAGTTCTTC

V gene: TRBV30
clone size: -
J gene: TRBJ2-5
D gene: TRBD1
CDR3 protein: CAWSVGTGPQETQYF
CDR3 DNA: TGTGCCTGGAGTGTAGGGACAGGGCCCCAAGAGACCCAGTACTTC

V gene: TRBV5-4
clone size: -
J gene: TRBJ2-1
D gene: -
CDR3 protein: CASSLGGPSYNEQFF
CDR3 DNA: TGTGCCAGCAGCTTAGGGGGTCCCTCCTACAATGAGCAGTTCTTC

V gene: TRBV4-2
clone size: -
J gene: TRBJ2-7
D gene: TRBD1
CDR3 protein: CASSQEGTGSGGSYEQYF
CDR3 DNA: TGTGCCAGCAGCCAAGAAGGGACAGGGAGTGGGGGCTCCTACGAGCAGTACTTC

V gene: TRBV29-1
clone size: -
J gene: TRBJ1-2
D gene: -
CDR3 protein: CSVETAYYGYTF
CDR3 DNA: TGCAGCGTGGAGACAGCTTATTATGGCTACACCTTC

V gene: TRBV9
clone size: -
J gene: TRBJ1-6
D gene: -
CDR3 protein: CASSPTPRDNSPLHF
CDR3 DNA: TGTGCCAGCAGCCCCACCCCCAGGGATAATTCACCCCTCCACTTT

V gene: TRBV7-3
clone size: -
J gene: TRBJ2-2
D gene: -
CDR3 protein: CASSLSGALNTGELFF
CDR3 DNA: TGTGCCAGCAGCTTATCCGGGGCGTTAAACACCGGGGAGCTGTTTTTT

V gene: TRBV9
clone size: -
J gene: TRBJ2-3
D gene: TRBD1
CDR3 protein: CASSVTGDTQYF
CDR3 DNA: TGTGCCAGCAGCGTGACAGGGGACACGCAGTATTTT

V gene: TRBV18
clone size: -
J gene: TRBJ2-7
D gene: -
CDR3 protein: CASSESQGRTYEQYF
CDR3 DNA: TGTGCCAGCTCCGAAAGCCAGGGGAGGACCTACGAGCAGTACTTC

V gene: TRBV5-4
clone size: -
J gene: TRBJ2-5
D gene: -
CDR3 protein: CASSYRGSQETQYF
CDR3 DNA: TGTGCCAGCAGCTACCGTGGGTCGCAAGAGACCCAGTACTTC

V gene: TRBV2
clone size: -
J gene: TRBJ1-1
D gene: -
CDR3 protein: CASSEHTEAFF
CDR3 DNA: TGTGCCAGCAGCGAGCATACTGAAGCTTTCTTT

V gene: TRBV27
clone size: many
J gene: TRBJ1-6
D gene: -
CDR3 protein: CASRGSQDWDSPLHF
CDR3 DNA: TGTGCCAGCAGGGGATCACAGGATTGGGATTCACCCCTCCACTTT

V gene: TRBV21-1
clone size: once
J gene: TRBJ1-1
D gene: -
CDR3 protein: CASSETDGPYTEAFF
CDR3 DNA: TGTGCCAGCAGCGAAACCGACGGTCCTTACACTGAAGCTTTCTTT

V gene: TRBV5-4
clone size: -
J gene: TRBJ1-1
D gene: -
CDR3 protein: CAYKHMNTEAFF
CDR3 DNA: TGTGCCTACAAACACATGAACACTGAAGCTTTCTTT

V gene: TRBV6-6
clone size: -
J gene: TRBJ2-2
D gene: -
CDR3 protein: CASSPSGNTGELFF
CDR3 DNA: TGTGCCAGCAGTCCGAGCGGGAACACCGGGGAGCTGTTTTTT

V gene: TRBV11-1
clone size: -
J gene: TRBJ2-1
D gene: TRBD1
CDR3 protein: CASSLLTGGINEQFF
CDR3 DNA: TGTGCCAGCAGCTTACTAACAGGGGGCATCAATGAGCAGTTCTTC

V gene: TRBV27
clone size: few
J gene: TRBJ1-2
D gene: TRBD1
CDR3 protein: CASSPGGSGNYGYTF
CDR3 DNA: TGTGCCAGCAGTCCAGGGGGCTCGGGAAACTATGGCTACACCTTC

V gene: TRBV19
clone size: -
J gene: TRBJ1-5
D gene: -
CDR3 protein: CASSIGQEYQPQHF
CDR3 DNA: TGTGCCAGTAGTATAGGGCAGGAATATCAGCCCCAGCATTTT

V gene: TRBV7-3
clone size: -
J gene: TRBJ2-5
D gene: -
CDR3 protein: CASSFGPGETQYF
CDR3 DNA: TGTGCCAGCAGCTTCGGCCCGGGGGAGACCCAGTACTTC

V gene: TRBV5-1
clone size: -
J gene: TRBJ2-3
D gene: -
CDR3 protein: CASSLQGADTQYF
CDR3 DNA: TGCGCCAGCAGCTTACAGGGCGCAGATACGCAGTATTTT

V gene: TRBV4-2
clone size: -
J gene: TRBJ1-1
D gene: -
CDR3 protein: CASSPRDMNTEAFF
CDR3 DNA: TGTGCCAGCAGCCCACGGGACATGAACACTGAAGCTTTCTTT

V gene: TRBV12-2
clone size: -
J gene: TRBJ2-3
D gene: -
CDR3 protein: CASRLADGDDFTDTQYF
CDR3 DNA: TGTGCAAGTCGCTTAGCGGATGGGGACGACTTCACAGATACGCAGTATTTT

V gene: TRBV6-1
clone size: -
J gene: TRBJ1-2
D gene: TRBD1
CDR3 protein: CAGRRQGANYGYTF
CDR3 DNA: TGTGCCGGGAGAAGACAGGGAGCTAACTATGGCTACACCTTC

V gene: TRBV30
clone size: -
J gene: TRBJ1-1
D gene: -
CDR3 protein: CAWSGRQRETEAFF
CDR3 DNA: TGTGCCTGGAGTGGTCGGCAACGGGAGACTGAAGCTTTCTTT

V gene: TRBV6-1
clone size: -
J gene: TRBJ2-5
D gene: -
CDR3 protein: CASSEGVGYQETQYF
CDR3 DNA: TGTGCCAGCAGTGAAGGGGTAGGGTACCAAGAGACCCAGTACTTC

V gene: TRBV5-4
clone size: -
J gene: TRBJ1-2
D gene: TRBD1
CDR3 protein: CASSLAGQGGEAHF
CDR3 DNA: TGTGCCAGCAGCTTGGCCGGACAGGGGGGCGAAGCCCACTTC

V gene: TRBV7-6
clone size: -
J gene: TRBJ1-1
D gene: TRBD1
CDR3 protein: CASSSQTGGADTEAFF
CDR3 DNA: TGTGCCAGCAGCTCACAAACAGGGGGCGCGGACACTGAAGCTTTCTTT

V gene: TRBV30
clone size: -
J gene: TRBJ2-3
D gene: -
CDR3 protein: CARTGTTDTQYF
CDR3 DNA: TGTGCCCGGACGGGAACCACAGATACGCAGTATTTT

V gene: TRBV4-1
clone size: -
J gene: TRBJ1-2
D gene: -
CDR3 protein: CASSQVTRAGANYGYTF
CDR3 DNA: TGCGCCAGCAGCCAAGTGACGCGGGCAGGGGCTAACTATGGCTACACCTTC

V gene: TRBV25-1
clone size: -
J gene: TRBJ1-2
D gene: -
CDR3 protein: CASSEPPHGYTF
CDR3 DNA: TGTGCCAGCAGTGAACCCCCACATGGCTACACCTTC

V gene: TRBV5-1
clone size: -
J gene: TRBJ2-6
D gene: -
CDR3 protein: CASSLESSSGANVLTF
CDR3 DNA: TGCGCCAGCAGCTTGGAGAGTAGCTCTGGGGCCAACGTCCTGACTTTC

V gene: TRBV6-5
clone size: -
J gene: TRBJ2-1
D gene: TRBD2
CDR3 protein: CASSLSGGADEQFF
CDR3 DNA: TGTGCCAGCAGTCTTAGCGGGGGGGCGGATGAGCAGTTCTTC

V gene: TRBV10-3
clone size: -
J gene: TRBJ2-7
D gene: -
CDR3 protein: CAISESGEPYEQYF
CDR3 DNA: TGTGCCATCAGTGAATCAGGAGAACCCTACGAGCAGTACTTC

V gene: TRBV12-2
clone size: -
J gene: TRBJ1-4
D gene: -
CDR3 protein: CASRLAATTENEKLFF
CDR3 DNA: TGTGCAAGTCGCTTAGCGGCTACAACGGAAAATGAAAAACTGTTTTTT

V gene: TRBV2
clone size: once
J gene: TRBJ1-3
D gene: -
CDR3 protein: CAGGSQGSGNTIYF
CDR3 DNA: TGTGCCGGGGGATCCCAGGGCTCTGGAAACACCATATATTTT

V gene: TRBV5-4
clone size: -
J gene: TRBJ2-5
D gene: TRBD2
CDR3 protein: CASSSRLAGVETQYF
CDR3 DNA: TGTGCCAGCAGCTCCAGACTAGCGGGGGTAGAGACCCAGTACTTC

V gene: TRBV7-9
clone size: -
J gene: TRBJ2-2
D gene: -
CDR3 protein: CASSLGSDAGELFF
CDR3 DNA: TGTGCCAGCAGCTTAGGATCCGATGCCGGGGAGCTGTTTTTT

V gene: TRBV6-6
clone size: few
J gene: TRBJ2-7
D gene: TRBD1
CDR3 protein: CASSYFGQGANEQYF
CDR3 DNA: TGTGCCAGCAGTTACTTCGGACAGGGGGCAAACGAGCAGTACTTC

V gene: TRBV5-1
clone size: -
J gene: TRBJ1-2
D gene: -
CDR3 protein: CASSFSGNYGYTF
CDR3 DNA: TGCGCCAGCAGCTTTTCAGGGAACTATGGCTACACCTTC

V gene: TRBV5-4
clone size: -
J gene: TRBJ1-2
D gene: -
CDR3 protein: CASSFGRGGDYGYTF
CDR3 DNA: TGTGCCAGCAGCTTTGGACGTGGGGGTGACTATGGCTACACCTTC

V gene: TRBV5-1
clone size: -
J gene: TRBJ1-4
D gene: -
CDR3 protein: CASSQMGTATNEKLFF
CDR3 DNA: TGCGCCAGCAGCCAAATGGGGACCGCAACTAATGAAAAACTGTTTTTT

V gene: TRBV11-1
clone size: -
J gene: TRBJ1-2
D gene: TRBD1
CDR3 protein: CASSSGTGLANYGYTF
CDR3 DNA: TGTGCCAGCAGCTCCGGGACAGGGTTGGCGAACTATGGCTACACCTTC

V gene: TRBV2
clone size: -
J gene: TRBJ1-1
D gene: TRBD1
CDR3 protein: CASILDRGRTMNTEAFF
CDR3 DNA: TGTGCCAGCATCCTCGACAGGGGCCGCACAATGAACACTGAAGCTTTCTTT

V gene: TRBV5-1
clone size: -
J gene: TRBJ2-7
D gene: -
CDR3 protein: CASSGSIHSYEQYF
CDR3 DNA: TGCGCCAGCAGTGGGAGCATACACTCCTACGAGCAGTACTTC

V gene: TRBV6-1
clone size: once
J gene: TRBJ2-7
D gene: TRBD2
CDR3 protein: CASIGLAGREQYF
CDR3 DNA: TGTGCCAGCATTGGACTAGCGGGGCGTGAGCAGTACTTC

V gene: TRBV9
clone size: -
J gene: TRBJ1-4
D gene: -
CDR3 protein: CASSVGPALGEKLFF
CDR3 DNA: TGTGCCAGCAGCGTAGGTCCAGCCCTTGGGGAAAAACTGTTTTTT

V gene: TRBV18
clone size: -
J gene: TRBJ2-1
D gene: TRBD2
CDR3 protein: CASSPQAAGGYNEQFF
CDR3 DNA: TGTGCCAGCTCACCACAGGCAGCGGGGGGGTACAATGAGCAGTTCTTC

V gene: TRBV5-1
clone size: -
J gene: TRBJ1-2
D gene: -
CDR3 protein: CASSLGSNYGYTF
CDR3 DNA: TGCGCCAGCAGCTTGGGCAGTAACTATGGCTACACCTTC

V gene: TRBV7-9
clone size: -
J gene: TRBJ2-4
D gene: TRBD1
CDR3 protein: CASSPTGVAKNIQYF
CDR3 DNA: TGTGCCAGCAGCCCTACAGGGGTCGCCAAAAACATTCAGTACTTC